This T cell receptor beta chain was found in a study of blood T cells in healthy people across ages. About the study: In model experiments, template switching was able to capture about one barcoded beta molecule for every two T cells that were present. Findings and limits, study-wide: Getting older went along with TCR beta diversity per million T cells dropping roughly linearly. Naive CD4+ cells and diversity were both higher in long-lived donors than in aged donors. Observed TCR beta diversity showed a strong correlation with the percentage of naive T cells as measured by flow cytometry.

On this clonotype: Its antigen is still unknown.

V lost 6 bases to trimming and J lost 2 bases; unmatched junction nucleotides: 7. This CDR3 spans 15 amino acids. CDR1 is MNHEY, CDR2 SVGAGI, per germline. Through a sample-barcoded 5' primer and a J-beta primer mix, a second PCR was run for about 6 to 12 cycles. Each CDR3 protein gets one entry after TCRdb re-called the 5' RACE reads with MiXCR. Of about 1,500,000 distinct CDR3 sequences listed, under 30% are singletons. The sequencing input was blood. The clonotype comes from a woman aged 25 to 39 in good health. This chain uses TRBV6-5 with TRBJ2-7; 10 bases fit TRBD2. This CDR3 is CASSYSGGATYEQYF. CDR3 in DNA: TGTGCCAGCAGCTACAGCGGGGGGGCTACCTACGAGCAGTACTTC.